This T cell receptor beta chain stems from a study of OX40 agonist ivuxolimab in advanced cancers. In the study overall: Ivuxolimab was an agonistic, fully human IgG2 monoclonal antibody directed against OX40 (CD134), a costimulatory receptor. Among the roughly 52 dose-escalation patients, about 19 had hepatocellular carcinoma, around 15 melanoma, 9 renal cell carcinoma and 9 head and neck cancer. Prior anti-PD-1, anti-PD-L1 or anti-CTLA-4 therapy was permitted, and checkpoint inhibitors had been received by around 40% of dose-escalation patients. The paper reports the monotherapy dose-escalation portion (N ≈ 50 patients) of the phase I ivuxolimab trial. The dose-escalation cohort was 82.7% male with a mean age of approximately 60 years, ranging from 23 to 79. Peripheral TCRbeta sequencing aimed to test whether ivuxolimab altered TCR sequence diversity and caused clonal T-cell expansion. Partial responses occurred in three dose-escalation patients: two with cutaneous melanoma and one with hepatocellular carcinoma. Intravenous ivuxolimab was administered to patients every 2 weeks at six dose levels: 0.01, 0.1, 0.3, 1.5, 3 and 10 mg/kg.

The study at large found these results: At doses of 0.1 to 3.0 mg/kg, clonal expansion of both CD4+ and CD8+ T cells in blood was seen between baseline and week 6. Antigen specificity was not determined for the clonally expanded peripheral T cells. After ivuxolimab, CD8+ T cells had more expanded clones than CD4+ T cells on average. Partial responders in the 0.1-3.0 mg/kg groups had among the lowest normalized peripheral clonal expansion, especially among CD8+ T cells. Low levels of normalized T-cell clonal expansion were also shown by some nonresponding patients.

Note on this clone: What this receptor recognizes is not known. It has no much larger one-base neighbor in the sample; base qualities were not kept.

The V and J ends are trimmed by 2 bases and 1 base, leaving 3 bases between them. The CDR3 goes from the cysteine to the phenylalanine over 13 residues. Here the CDR3 DNA is all that survives: 39 bases in frame from base 1. The germline V gene (reference sequence) yields MNHEY for CDR1 and SMNVEV for CDR2. The trial excluded patients who had a history of autoimmune disease or who were on systemic immunosuppression. Peripheral blood for TCR sequencing was collected from all dose cohorts at baseline, on cycle 4 day 1, and on cycle 7 day 1. Samples were obtained from an open-label, multicenter, first-in-human phase I dose-escalation trial of ivuxolimab. The trial enrolled adults with locally advanced or metastatic head and neck squamous cell, hepatocellular, melanoma or renal cell carcinoma. Before TCR sequencing, CD4+ T cells and CD8+ T cells from peripheral blood were sorted into separate populations.

Genomic DNA was isolated from the sorted cells so that the TCRbeta CDR3 region could be sequenced. TCRbeta CDR3 regions were sequenced using the immunoSEQ Assay. TCRdb holds this immuneACCESS table with in-frame rearrangements only. Some clones are missing; in checked studies, unresolved V genes explain under half, and the rest has no known cause. The sample table shows tens of thousands of clones, and about 90% are seen once. Clones ranked in the top ten supply around 4.8% of the sample. The material was CD4+ or CD8+ T cells sorted from blood, obtained in a trial of the OX40 agonist ivuxolimab. The V and J segments used are TRBV27 and TRBJ1-5; the D gene remains uncertain. This TCR was recovered from an adult with an advanced solid tumor such as melanoma, head and neck, liver or kidney cancer. The bases read TGTGCCAGCAGTTTAGGGAGCAATCAGCCCCAGCATTTT. The resulting protein is CASSLGSNQPQHF.